One sample yielded the 21 T cell receptor beta chains listed below, sequenced in a study of molecular identifiers for immune sequencing clone quantification. MiXCR, run by TCRdb on the PCR reads, gives a single entry per CDR3 protein. The table has approximately 320,000 distinct CDR3 sequences, about 23% seen once. The sequenced material came from naive CD8+ T cells from blood, with Jurkat cell RNA spiked in. Stated subset: FACS-sorted CD8+CD4-CCR7+CD45RA+ naive T cells. Receptor source: a human donor in good health. Some libraries in this study had Jurkat cell RNA spiked in.

Points on this clonotype: It may be a read error: a sequence one base away is much more abundant. The V gene is TRBV5-1, the J gene TRBJ2-7, with a possible D match to TRBD2 (5 bases). The CDR3 extends over 14 amino acids. The germline V gene has CDR1 SGHRS and CDR2 YFSETQ. The CDR3 region has the DNA TGCGCCAGCAGCTGGACTCCTAGCTCCTACGAGCGGTACTTC. Encoded protein: CASSWTPSSYERYF.

This chain links TRBV4-3 with TRBJ2-3; 8 positions match TRBD1. CDR1 and CDR2 from the germline V gene are LGHNA and YSLEER. J gave up 1 base and V 4 bases, and 4 bases lay outside the gene matches. The CDR3 extends over 15 amino acids. Here the CDR3 DNA reads TGCGCCAGCAGCCCGGACAGGGCTCGCACAGATACGCAGTATTTT. Residues: CASSPDRARTDTQYF.

In this sample, this clonotype turned up many times. The V and J genes are TRBV9 and TRBJ1-4; no firm D call. Per germline, CDR1 SGDLS and CDR2 YYNGEE. The CDR3 length is 12 residues. The V end lost 3 bases, the J end lost 8 bases, and 8 bases lay between the germline ends. This chain's CDR3 is CASSDTEEKLFF. CDR3 DNA sequence: TGTGCCAGCAGCGATACTGAGGAAAAACTGTTTTTT. The full variable domain, in which reference TRBV9 and TRBJ1-4 provide the parts outside the CDR3, is DSGVTQTPKHLITATGQRVTLRCSPRSGDLSVYWYQQSLDQGLQFLIQYYNGEERAKGNILERFSAQQFPDLHSELNLSSLELGDSALYFCASSDTEEKLFFGSGTQLSVL.

This clonotype has only a few counts. This rearrangement joins TRBV9 to TRBJ2-1, with a tentative D call TRBD2 (5 bases). CDR1 is SGDLS, CDR2 YYNGEE, per germline. The CDR3 is made up of 18 amino acids. The V and J ends lost 0 bases and 4 bases respectively, with 20 bases between them. The CDR3 nucleotides are TGTGCCAGCAGCGTAGAGGCTGGTCGGCGGGCCCGATACAATGAGCAGTTCTTC. Protein product: CASSVEAGRRARYNEQFF.

The chain combines TRBV11-1 with TRBJ2-7; D might be TRBD1 or TRBD2, each matching 5 bases. Germline V gene lookup returns CDR1 SGHAT and CDR2 FQDESV (reference sequence). The CDR3 consists of 13 residues. The V end lost 3 bases, the J end lost 4 bases, and 10 bases lay between the germline ends. In DNA form, the CDR3 reads TGTGCCAGCAGCTTCGGGGACCCGTACGAGCAGTACTTC. This encodes CASSFGDPYEQYF.

Turning to this clonotype: One end of the junction varies from germline; a read error may be responsible. The chain couples TRBV27 to TRBJ2-3, with D perhaps TRBD1 or TRBD2 (5 bases each). The CDR3 runs 16 residues. The germline V gene encodes CDR1 MNHEY and CDR2 SMNVEV (reference sequence). CDR3 sequence: CASSFGAPQFRDTQCF. The DNA for the CDR3 is TGTGCCAGCAGTTTCGGGGCCCCGCAGTTCAGAGATACGCAGTGTTTT.

This clonotype has a count of ten or more. The rearrangement joins TRBV7-9 to TRBJ2-1, with 7 bases identical to TRBD1. V trimming: 6 bases; J trimming: 3 bases; junction bases outside the gene matches: 14. Germline assignment: CDR1 SEHNR and CDR2 FQNEAQ (reference sequence). The CDR3 totals 17 residues. Here the CDR3 reads CASRDRRQGRDYNEQFF. The DNA of the CDR3 is TGTGCCAGCAGAGACCGAAGACAGGGACGGGACTACAATGAGCAGTTCTTC.

The chain recombines TRBV28 with TRBJ2-1; D is uncertain. Germline V gene data show CDR1 as MDHEN and CDR2 as SYDVKM. This CDR3 is built from 14 residues. Trimming removed 2 bases from V and 5 bases from J, with 10 bases in between. CDR3 residues: CASSLAGRDNEQFF. CDR3 coding DNA: TGTGCCAGCAGTTTAGCCGGACGGGACAATGAGCAGTTCTTC.

This clonotype was seen at least ten times. The CDR3 coding sequence is TGTGCCAGCAGCTTATCCGGGACTGTGTACCAAGAGACCCAGTACTTC. It specifies CASSLSGTVYQETQYF. V usage is TRBV7-6 and J usage is TRBJ2-5; a possible D gene is TRBD2 (6 bases). Germline CDR1 and CDR2: SGHVS and FNYEAQ. V lost 2 bases and J lost 0, with 13 bases in between. The CDR3 has 16 residues.

This clonotype was seen a few times. The V call is TRBV7-6, the J call TRBJ2-1; 12 bases fit TRBD2. Trimming at V came to 6 bases and at J to 7 bases, leaving 7 bases not matched to a gene. Germline V gene lookup returns CDR1 SGHVS and CDR2 FNYEAQ. The CDR3 length is 15 residues. The CDR3 protein is CASSTTSGGLNEQFF. The CDR3 DNA reads as TGTGCCAGCAGTACCACTAGCGGGGGGTTGAATGAGCAGTTCTTC. Looking up the rest from reference TRBV7-6 and TRBJ2-1 gives the full variable domain: GAGVSQSPRYKVTKRGQDVALRCDPISGHVSLYWYRQALGQGPEFLTYFNYEAQQDKSGLPNDRFSAERPEGSISTLTIQRTEQRDSAMYRCASSTTSGGLNEQFFGPGTRLTVL.

This rearrangement joins TRBV2 to TRBJ1-3; no reliable D call. CDR3 size: 15 residues. Trimming took off 10 bases at V and 0 bases at J, with 16 bases between the two ends. Germline assignment: CDR1 SNHLY and CDR2 FYNNEI. The CDR3 nucleotides are TGTGCCACCCAGGTGAATCCTAGCTCTGGAAACACCATATATTTT. Its protein product is CATQVNPSSGNTIYF.

The rearrangement links TRBV5-5 to TRBJ2-7; possibly TRBD2 for D (6 bases). Per germline, CDR1 SGHKS and CDR2 YYEKEE (reference sequence). The CDR3 runs to 13 residues. The ends were cut back, 4 bases at V and 2 bases at J, with 10 bases in the middle. The chain's CDR3 is CASSGGATYEQYF. CDR3 DNA sequence: TGTGCCAGCAGCGGCGGGGCAACCTACGAGCAGTACTTC.

The V and J genes are TRBV6-2 or TRBV6-3 and TRBJ1-6; D is perhaps TRBD1 (5 bases). The germline V gene encodes CDR1 MNHEY and CDR2 SVGEGT. Trimming removed 4 bases at V and 14 bases at J, with 12 bases between. The CDR3 extends over 12 amino acids. CDR3 nucleotide sequence: TGTGCCAGCAGTTCCGGGACGTCAGCCCTCCACTTT. Encoded protein: CASSSGTSALHF.

This clonotype was seen only a few times. The chain has TRBV28 and TRBJ2-3, with a possible D match to TRBD2 (6 bases). V shed 6 bases and J shed 5 bases, with 24 bases lying between them. Germline CDR1 reads MDHEN; CDR2 reads SYDVKM. The CDR3 consists of 17 residues. Here the CDR3 DNA reads TGTGCCAGCAGCCCCGGGCCGAGGGGACTGAGGGAAGATACGCAGTATTTT. It is translated as CASSPGPRGLREDTQYF.

This clonotype was picked up many times. The CDR3 DNA reads as TGTGCCAGCAGTTTTCTAGCGGGGGACCAAGAGACCCAGTACTTC. This gives the protein CASSFLAGDQETQYF. The chain recombines TRBV27 with TRBJ2-5; 10 bases map to TRBD2. CDR3 length: 15 amino acids. Per germline, CDR1 MNHEY and CDR2 SMNVEV (reference sequence). V was pared by 3 bases and J by 0 bases, with 1 base of the junction left unmatched.

This clonotype has a count of ten or more. The gene calls are TRBV9 and TRBJ2-5, with D perhaps being TRBD1 or TRBD2 (5 bases each). The CDR3 is 18 residues long. From germline, CDR1 is SGDLS and CDR2 YYNGEE. Trimming pared 0 bases from V and 3 bases from J, leaving 21 bases between. The CDR3 bases are TGTGCCAGCAGCGTAGGGGGGTCGAGTGGGAGCGGCGAAGAGACCCAGTACTTC. Translation gives CASSVGGSSGSGEETQYF.

This clonotype was detected only a few times. The gene calls are TRBV27 and TRBJ1-5; unclear D gene. This CDR3 is built from 15 residues. Germline CDR1 and CDR2: MNHEY and SMNVEV (reference sequence). V was pared by 5 bases and J by 1 base, with 12 bases between. The CDR3 loop is CASSDRVPSNQPQHF. DNA of the CDR3: TGTGCCAGCAGTGATAGGGTTCCGAGCAATCAGCCCCAGCATTTT.

Comment on this clonotype: This may stem from a read error, because a much larger clone lies one nucleotide away. The chain combines TRBV29-1 with TRBJ1-4; D is uncertain. Trimming shortened V by 6 bases and J by 3 bases, and 23 bases separated the two germline ends. This CDR3 region has 17 residues. From germline, CDR1 is SQVTM and CDR2 ANQGSEA. CDR3 in DNA: TGCAGCGTCCTATGGGGTTCCGTCTTTGCAGCTAATGAAAAACTGTTTTTT. As protein: CSVLWGSVFAANEKLFF.

The chain links TRBV2 to TRBJ2-5, with a possible D match to TRBD2 (6 bases). V was pared by 0 bases and J by 2 bases, with 13 bases between. CDR1 and CDR2 (germline): SNHLY, FYNNEI. The CDR3 covers 16 residues. Here the CDR3 DNA reads TGTGCCAGCAGTGAAGCCGCGGGAAGGTCTCAAGAGACCCAGTACTTC. Amino acid sequence: CASSEAAGRSQETQYF. Combining the CDR3 with reference TRBV2 and TRBJ2-5 gives the whole variable domain EPEVTQTPSHQVTQMGQEVILRCVPISNHLYFYWYRQILGQKVEFLVSFYNNEISEKSEIFDDQFSVERPDGSNFTLKIRSTKLEDSAMYFCASSEAAGRSQETQYFGPGTRLLVL.

This clonotype was recorded many times. The chain combines TRBV6-2 or TRBV6-3 with TRBJ1-5; 8 bases fit TRBD1. V lost 6 bases and J lost 6; bases outside the gene matches: 10. This CDR3 comprises 15 residues. Germline CDR1 and CDR2: MNHEY and SVGEGT. CDR3 sequence: CASSRSGGAGQPQHF. The CDR3 coding sequence is TGTGCCAGCAGCCGATCAGGGGGCGCAGGTCAGCCCCAGCATTTT.

A remark on this clonotype: A much larger clonotype is one base distant, so this may be a read error. This rearrangement joins TRBV12-3 or TRBV12-4 to TRBJ1-6; no clear D. The CDR3 loop spans 14 amino acids. The CDR3 DNA reads as TGTGTCAGCACCCGACACCTCTATAATTCACCCCTCCACTTT. Translated: CVSTRHLYNSPLHF.